These 18 T cell receptor beta chains came from one sample sequenced in a study of cytomegalovirus exposure and HLA in healthy donors. Primers for the PCR totalled 60 Vbeta and 13 Jbeta. The method was immunoSEQ multiplex PCR; TCRdb's version includes in-frame clones alone and lacks a portion of them. The sample has about 120,000 clones; 80% are singletons. Material: PBMCs. These receptors all stem from a woman aged 55 to 70 in good health and CMV-seropositive.

This sequence joins TRBV11-1 and TRBJ2-7; 9 bases line up with TRBD2. Germline V gene data show CDR1 as SGHAT and CDR2 as FQDESV (reference sequence). The CDR3 runs to 14 residues. Unmatched junction bases numbered 4, after V lost 5 bases and J lost 2 bases. CDR3 sequence (DNA): TGTGCCAGCAGCCCCAGGACTAGCGCCTACGAGCAGTACTTC. Translated: CASSPRTSAYEQYF. Drawing the rest from reference TRBV11-1 and TRBJ2-7, the complete variable domain is EAEVAQSPRYKITEKSQAVAFWCDPISGHATLYWYRQILGQGPELLVQFQDESVVDDSQLPKDRFSAERLKGVDSTLKIQPAELGDSAMYLCASSPRTSAYEQYFGPGTRLTVT.

This chain uses TRBV10-1 with TRBJ2-1; D is possibly TRBD2 (5 bases). Germline loops: CDR1 WNHNN, CDR2 SYGVQD (reference sequence). The V end was cut by 2 bases, the J end by 4 bases, with 15 bases between. The CDR3 extends over 16 amino acids. CDR3 bases: TGCGCCAGCAGTGAGACAACTAGGCCGAGATACAATGAGCAGTTCTTC. Residues: CASSETTRPRYNEQFF.

The chain links TRBV18 to TRBJ2-4, with TRBD2 identical over 11 bases. CDR1 is KGHSH and CDR2 is LQKENI in the germline V gene. V was clipped by 3 bases and J by 0 bases; unmatched bases: 13. This CDR3 is 20 amino acids long. The CDR3 loop is CASSPSTKTSGTVAKNIQYF. The CDR3 DNA reads as TGTGCCAGCTCACCTAGCACTAAGACTAGCGGGACCGTAGCCAAAAACATTCAGTACTTC.

The CDR3 loop is CASSLGGGTGSYEQYF. Written as DNA, the CDR3 is TGTGCCAGCAGCTTAGGTGGAGGGACAGGCTCCTACGAGCAGTACTTC. The genes are TRBV7-9 and TRBJ2-5, with 8 bases lining up with TRBD1. Gene TRBJ2-7 matches the end of the DNA better, so the J call may be wrong. The CDR3 consists of 16 residues. The germline V gene has CDR1 SEHNR and CDR2 FQNEAQ (reference sequence).

The chain is built from TRBV11-1 and TRBJ1-2; a possible D gene is TRBD1 (5 bases). Germline-derived CDR1 and CDR2 are SGHAT and FQDESV (reference sequence). The length of the CDR3 is 12 residues. V was clipped by 3 bases and J by 6 bases, with 8 bases between them. CDR3 bases: TGTGCCAGCAGCTTGCAGGGTAATGGCTACACCTTC. Protein: CASSLQGNGYTF.

This rearrangement joins TRBV28 to TRBJ1-2, with 8 nucleotides matching TRBD1. Per the germline V gene, CDR1 is MDHEN and CDR2 is SYDVKM. The CDR3 has 14 amino acids. The V gene end was trimmed by 4 bases and the J gene end by 4 bases; junction bases not matched to a gene: 5. The CDR3 coding sequence is TGTGCCAGCAGTTCGGGACAGGAGGCCTATGGCTACACCTTC. Its protein is CASSSGQEAYGYTF.

The chain has TRBV28 and TRBJ2-7; 7 bases line up with TRBD1. Germline V gene lookup returns CDR1 MDHEN and CDR2 SYDVKM. The CDR3 length is 15 residues. Trimming cost V 5 bases and J 1 base; bases outside gene matches: 8. The CDR3, as DNA: TGTGCCAGCAGTGTCCCCGGGACAGCTTCCTACGAGCAGTACTTC. Encoded protein: CASSVPGTASYEQYF.

V is TRBV2 and J is TRBJ1-2; TRBD1 is a possible D gene (6 bases). The germline V gene encodes CDR1 SNHLY and CDR2 FYNNEI. V gave up 7 bases and J gave up 2 bases, with 17 bases separating them. CDR3 length equals 15 residues. The CDR3 nucleotides are TGTGCCAGCACGGGCGAGGGACATCGGAACTATGGCTACACCTTC. Amino acid sequence: CASTGEGHRNYGYTF. Using reference TRBV2 and TRBJ1-2 for the parts outside the CDR3, the full variable domain is EPEVTQTPSHQVTQMGQEVILRCVPISNHLYFYWYRQILGQKVEFLVSFYNNEISEKSEIFDDQFSVERPDGSNFTLKIRSTKLEDSAMYFCASTGEGHRNYGYTFGSGTRLTVV.

The genes are TRBV19 and TRBJ1-2, with TRBD1 matching over 10 bases. J was trimmed by 4 bases and V by 4 bases; bases with no gene match: 9. Germline values: CDR1 LNHDA, CDR2 SQIVND (reference sequence). This CDR3 spans 16 amino acids. As DNA, the CDR3 is TGTGCCAGTAGTACCCAGCGGGACAGGGGTACCTATGGCTACACCTTC. The encoded protein is CASSTQRDRGTYGYTF.

This chain joins TRBV7-6 and TRBJ2-2; 12 nucleotides line up with TRBD2. V gave up 4 bases and J gave up 6 bases; unmatched junction bases: 9. CDR3 size: 17 residues. Germline V lookup: CDR1 SGHVS, CDR2 FNYEAQ. The CDR3 spells CASSYRLAGESAGELFF. CDR3 in DNA: TGTGCCAGCAGCTATCGACTAGCGGGAGAATCGGCCGGGGAGCTGTTTTTT.

J is TRBJ2-1 and V is TRBV27; 14 bases line up with TRBD2. The CDR3 is 17 amino acids. Germline V gene lookup returns CDR1 MNHEY and CDR2 SMNVEV (reference sequence). Germline trimming cut 5 bases from V and 1 base from J; bases unmatched to any gene: 4. CDR3 nucleotide sequence: TGTGCCAGCAGTCAAGGACTAGCGGGAGGTTCCTACAATGAGCAGTTCTTC. Translating gives CASSQGLAGGSYNEQFF.

This clone was detected a few times. The V call is TRBV10-2, the J call TRBJ2-2, with 9 bases fitting TRBD1. Germline CDR1 WSHSY, CDR2 SAAADI. J lost 2 bases, V lost 7 bases, and 2 bases had no gene match. The CDR3 has 14 amino acids. This CDR3 is CASKGQGNTGELFF. Written as DNA, the CDR3 is TGCGCCAGCAAGGGACAGGGAAACACCGGGGAGCTGTTTTTT.

This chain joins TRBV14 and TRBJ1-1; D is unclear. Deletions cut 8 bases from V and 1 base from J, with 14 bases between. The CDR3 covers 14 residues. Germline V gives CDR1 SGHDN, CDR2 FVKESK. CDR3 in amino acids: CASSPLARNTEAFF. The CDR3 coding sequence is TGTGCCAGCTCCCCCCTGGCCAGGAACACTGAAGCTTTCTTT.

This clone was observed a few times. The rearrangement joins TRBV15 to TRBJ2-3; TRBD2 aligns across 8 bases. The CDR3 contains 15 residues. The junction had 10 bases not matched to a gene; V was cut back by 7 bases and J by 4 bases. Germline CDR1 is LNHNV and CDR2 is YYDKDF (reference sequence). As DNA, the CDR3 is TGTGCCACCACCAGGGAGCGGGGGAACTCAGATACGCAGTATTTT. It translates to CATTRERGNSDTQYF. The full variable domain, in which reference TRBV15 and TRBJ2-3 provide the parts outside the CDR3, is DAMVIQNPRYQVTQFGKPVTLSCSQTLNHNVMYWYQQKSSQAPKLLFHYYDKDFNNEADTPDNFQSRRPNTSFCFLDIRSPGLGDTAMYLCATTRERGNSDTQYFGPGTRLTVL.

This sequence joins TRBV7-2 and TRBJ2-7, with TRBD2 as a possible D gene (5 bases). V lost 1 base to trimming and J lost 6 bases, with 13 bases between them. The CDR3 spans 14 residues. CDR1 and CDR2 (germline): SGHTA, FQGNSA. CDR3 in amino acids: CASSLGGGALEQYF. The CDR3 DNA is TGTGCCAGCAGCTTAGGTGGAGGAGCGCTCGAGCAGTACTTC.

This chain connects TRBV6-5 to TRBJ2-7; TRBD1 matches at 9 bases. J gave up 7 bases and V 6 bases, and 13 bases lay outside the gene matches. The germline gives CDR1 MNHEY, CDR2 SVGAGI. This CDR3 has 15 residues. The chain's CDR3 is CASRAWTGASPEQYF. The CDR3 coding sequence is TGTGCCAGCAGAGCTTGGACAGGGGCATCCCCGGAGCAGTACTTC.

The V call is TRBV2, the J call TRBJ2-3; possible D gene TRBD2, 7 bases. The ends were cut back, 6 bases at V and 0 bases at J, with 10 bases in the middle. The germline V gene encodes CDR1 SNHLY and CDR2 FYNNEI. CDR3 length: 14 residues. The CDR3 DNA sequence: TGTGCCAGCAGGGCGGGGGCTAGCACAGATACGCAGTATTTT. It specifies CASRAGASTDTQYF.

The V gene is TRBV7-3, the J gene TRBJ2-1, with TRBD1 matching 10 bases. CDR1 is SGHTA, CDR2 FQGTGA, per germline. V was pared by 5 bases and J by 8 bases, with 6 bases of the junction left unmatched. This CDR3 has 14 residues. Here the CDR3 reads CASSPPGTGDEQFF. As DNA, the CDR3 is TGTGCCAGCAGCCCCCCCGGGACAGGGGATGAGCAGTTCTTC.